This TCR beta chain was documented in a study of cytomegalovirus exposure and HLA in healthy donors. Findings and caveats of the study: Relative to equally common others, HLA-associated TCR beta chains showed greater clonal expansion in a later analysis.

PCR primers comprised 60 Vbeta and 13 Jbeta primers. The authors' processing: Later, an analysis found about 80 million unique TCR beta chains, and 8.5 million to 12 million of these were shared. Method: immunoSEQ multiplex PCR; TCRdb's copy keeps in-frame clones and lacks some. The V and J calls and the clone size are those of that table, but D and trimming were determined from the DNA. The table includes roughly 86,000 clones, around 69% detected once. This clone was seen a handful of times. Its antigen remains unidentified. Germline loops: CDR1 LNHNV, CDR2 YYDKDF (reference sequence). CDR3 length: 13 residues. V trimming: 6 bases; J trimming: 0 bases; junction bases outside the gene matches: 2.

V gene TRBV15 combines with J gene TRBJ2-7, with 7 nucleotides matching TRBD2. Sequenced sample: PBMCs. The receptor's source is a man younger than 45 in good health and CMV-seronegative. The CDR3 DNA follows: TGTGCCACCAGTGCGGGAGCCTCCTACGAGCAGTACTTC. This gives the protein CATSAGASYEQYF.